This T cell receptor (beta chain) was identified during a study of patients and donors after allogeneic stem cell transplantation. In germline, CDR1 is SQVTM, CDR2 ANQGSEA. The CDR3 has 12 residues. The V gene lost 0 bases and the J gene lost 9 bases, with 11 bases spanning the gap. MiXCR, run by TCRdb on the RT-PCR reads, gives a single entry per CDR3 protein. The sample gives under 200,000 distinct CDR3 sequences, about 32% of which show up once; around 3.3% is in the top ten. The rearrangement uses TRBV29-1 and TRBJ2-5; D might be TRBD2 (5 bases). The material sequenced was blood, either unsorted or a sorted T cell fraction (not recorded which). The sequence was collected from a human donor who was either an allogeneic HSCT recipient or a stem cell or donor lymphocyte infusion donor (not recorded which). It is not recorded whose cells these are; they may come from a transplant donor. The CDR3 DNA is TGCAGCGTTGAAGAGGGAGATGAAGCCCAGTACTTC. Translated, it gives CSVEEGDEAQYF.